The 30 T cell receptor beta chains given below trace back to one sample, sequenced in a study of Graves' ophthalmopathy and Graves' hyperthyroidism. Investigators amplified TCR beta CDR3 regions from RNA transcripts. Second-round multiplex PCR followed a first-round RT-PCR using HTBI primers. One entry per CDR3 protein, called by TCRdb with MiXCR from the multiplex PCR reads. The sample includes about 210,000 distinct CDR3 sequences, around 28% of them seen just once. The specimen was peripheral blood. The receptors were sampled from a man aged 50-59 years with Graves' ophthalmopathy.

This chain uses TRBV6-2 or TRBV6-3 with TRBJ1-5; D gene ambiguous. Trimming shortened V by 0 bases and J by 7 bases, and 10 bases separated the two germline ends. The CDR3 is 14 amino acids. The germline V gene encodes CDR1 MNHEY and CDR2 SVGEGT. The CDR3 spells CASSYSGSGQPQHF. CDR3 coding DNA: TGTGCCAGCAGTTACTCTGGCAGTGGCCAGCCCCAGCATTTT.

This clonotype was picked up many times. V usage is TRBV28 and J usage is TRBJ2-3, with TRBD1 matching 7 bases. The CDR3 runs 15 residues. The V segment lost 5 bases and the J segment 4 bases; nucleotides outside the gene matches: 9. The germline V gene has CDR1 MDHEN and CDR2 SYDVKM. The CDR3 reads CASSSFRQGADTQYF. Here the CDR3 DNA reads TGTGCCAGCAGTAGCTTTAGGCAGGGGGCAGATACGCAGTATTTT.

This clonotype has a count of ten or more. This chain joins TRBV2 and TRBJ1-3; D not resolved. The germline V and J ends were trimmed by 10 bases and 6 bases, with 16 bases remaining between them. Germline V gene sequence: CDR1 SNHLY, CDR2 FYNNEI. CDR3 length equals 13 residues. The CDR3 region is CAIPGEGVNTIYF. The CDR3 DNA reads as TGTGCCATCCCTGGCGAGGGCGTAAACACCATATATTTT.

Ten or more counts support this clonotype. CDR3 amino acids: CATSRRGKEEVETQYF. The CDR3 nucleotides read TGTGCCACCAGCAGACGAGGGAAGGAGGAGGTGGAGACCCAGTACTTC. The chain has TRBV15 and TRBJ2-5; D is perhaps TRBD2 (5 bases). The CDR3 sequence is 16 residues long. The germline gives CDR1 LNHNV, CDR2 YYDKDF (reference sequence). Trimming removed 2 bases at V and 5 bases at J, with 18 bases between.

This clonotype was seen at least ten times. The chain is built from TRBV29-1 and TRBJ2-7; D possibly corresponds to TRBD1 (6 bases). CDR1 is SQVTM and CDR2 is ANQGSEA in the germline V gene. CDR3 size: 14 residues. Between the trimmed V and J ends, which lost 4 bases and 0 bases, there was a span of 13 bases. The CDR3 sequence: CSVADMDSSYEQYF. DNA of the CDR3: TGCAGCGTTGCTGACATGGACAGCTCCTACGAGCAGTACTTC.

This clonotype showed up many times. V usage is TRBV28 and J usage is TRBJ2-7, with D tentatively TRBD1 (5 bases). Germline CDR1 reads MDHEN; CDR2 reads SYDVKM. The CDR3 has 14 amino acids. Trimming removed 4 bases from V and 0 bases from J, with 10 bases in between. In DNA form, the CDR3 reads TGTGCCAGCAGTTACAGGATCCGCTCCTACGAGCAGTACTTC. It translates to CASSYRIRSYEQYF.

The chain is built from TRBV2 and TRBJ2-2; D call uncertain. The CDR3 loop spans 13 amino acids. Germline V gives CDR1 SNHLY, CDR2 FYNNEI. Between the trimmed V and J ends, which lost 8 bases and 1 base, there was a span of 8 bases. The CDR3 loop reads CASLSENTGELFF. For the CDR3, the DNA is TGTGCCAGCTTAAGCGAGAACACCGGGGAGCTGTTTTTT.

This chain connects TRBV11-1 to TRBJ1-1; 7 nucleotides line up with TRBD1. V was clipped by 0 bases and J by 2 bases; unmatched bases: 12. Looked up from germline, CDR1 is SGHAT and CDR2 is FQDESV (reference sequence). This CDR3 region has 18 residues. The CDR3 loop reads CASSLALGQGGVNTEAFF. The CDR3 coding sequence is TGTGCCAGCAGCTTAGCGCTAGGGCAGGGGGGAGTCAACACTGAAGCTTTCTTT.

The chain is built from TRBV6-2 or TRBV6-3 and TRBJ2-7; TRBD2 aligns across 10 bases. CDR1 and CDR2 from the germline V gene are MNHEY and SVGEGT. Losses at the gene ends were 0 bases for V and 1 base for J; bases not matched to a gene: 12. CDR3 length: 19 residues. CDR3 sequence: CASSYSSTSGAFGSYEQYF. The DNA of the CDR3 is TGTGCCAGCAGTTACTCTAGTACTAGCGGGGCCTTCGGTTCCTACGAGCAGTACTTC.

Ten or more counts support this clonotype. The chain recombines TRBV6-1 with TRBJ1-1, with 8 bases aligning to TRBD1. This CDR3 is 15 amino acids long. The germline V gene encodes CDR1 MNHNS and CDR2 SASEGT. V shed 4 bases, J shed 7 bases, and the junction held 11 bases outside the gene matches. CDR3 in DNA: TGTGCCAGCAGTGCGGACAGGGATCGGGACCATGAAGCTTTCTTT. It specifies CASSADRDRDHEAFF.

This chain uses TRBV6-5 with TRBJ1-6; TRBD1 aligns across 10 bases. There are 14 residues in the CDR3. Trimming took 2 bases from V and 9 from J; bases not matched to a gene: 1. Per germline, CDR1 MNHEY and CDR2 SVGAGI. The CDR3 nucleotides are TGTGCCAGCAGTTACAGGGACAGGGGTTCACCCCTCCACTTT. It translates to CASSYRDRGSPLHF.

This clonotype was counted ten times or more. The V and J genes are TRBV4-1 and TRBJ2-2; D uncertain. Germline V lookup: CDR1 MGHRA, CDR2 YSYEKL. The CDR3 is 18 residues long. The germline V and J ends were trimmed by 0 bases and 6 bases, with 20 bases remaining between them. The CDR3 DNA follows: TGCGCCAGCAGCCAAGAAGACCCTGACCTAAGTTACGCCGGGGAGCTGTTTTTT. It encodes CASSQEDPDLSYAGELFF.

At least ten counts were recorded for this clonotype. The CDR3 here is CASSEGQLKPLEQYF. The CDR3 nucleotides read TGTGCCAGCAGTGAGGGACAGCTAAAACCCCTGGAGCAGTACTTC. V is TRBV25-1 and J is TRBJ2-7; 7 nucleotides align to TRBD1. Germline V lookup: CDR1 MGHDK, CDR2 SYGVNS. This CDR3 contains 15 residues. With V trimmed by 3 bases and J by 7 bases, 12 bases remained unmatched.

The V call is TRBV20-1, the J call TRBJ1-5; D unclear. Trimming shortened V by 6 bases and J by 5 bases, and 14 bases separated the two germline ends. Looked up from germline, CDR1 is DFQATT and CDR2 is SNEGSKA (reference sequence). The CDR3 consists of 13 residues. For the CDR3, the DNA is TGCAGTGCGAACCGGGGTGTCGATCAGCCCCAGCATTTT. This sequence encodes CSANRGVDQPQHF.

Many counts were recorded for this clonotype. The V call is TRBV27, the J call TRBJ1-1; D is undetermined. Trimming took off 6 bases at V and 0 bases at J, with 5 bases between the two ends. Germline V gene sequence: CDR1 MNHEY, CDR2 SMNVEV (reference sequence). The CDR3 is 12 amino acids. The CDR3 DNA follows: TGTGCCAGCAGGGCCCTGAACACTGAAGCTTTCTTT. It specifies CASRALNTEAFF.

Ten or more counts support this clonotype. The chain is built from TRBV24-1 and TRBJ2-2, with D unclear. Germline V gene data show CDR1 as KGHDR and CDR2 as SFDVKD. This CDR3 spans 11 amino acids. Trimming left V 4 bases short and J 8 bases short, with 4 bases between. Here the CDR3 reads CATSEEGELFF. CDR3 coding DNA: TGTGCCACCAGTGAGGAAGGGGAGCTGTTTTTT.

This rearrangement joins TRBV28 to TRBJ1-5; TRBD1 might be the D (6 bases). Looked up from germline, CDR1 is MDHEN and CDR2 is SYDVKM. V lost 6 bases and J lost 6, with 15 bases in between. The CDR3 contains 14 residues. CDR3: CASSNGQFSQPQHF. Here the CDR3 DNA reads TGTGCCAGCAGCAACGGACAGTTTAGTCAGCCCCAGCATTTT.

This clonotype was found many times. V is TRBV24-1 and J is TRBJ1-1; perhaps TRBD1 as D (6 bases). The CDR3 runs 13 residues. Germline V gene data show CDR1 as KGHDR and CDR2 as SFDVKD. Trimming took off 10 bases at V and 1 base at J, with 12 bases between the two ends. The CDR3 sequence: CATTNRENTEAFF. CDR3 in DNA: TGTGCCACAACTAACAGGGAGAACACTGAAGCTTTCTTT.

This clonotype was found many times. The rearrangement uses TRBV2 and TRBJ1-2; TRBD1 might be the D (5 bases). V was shortened by 2 bases and J by 3 bases, with 10 bases between the two germline ends. There are 14 residues in the CDR3. Germline CDR1 SNHLY, CDR2 FYNNEI. As DNA, the CDR3 is TGTGCCAGCAGTGAAAGGGGTAGAGACTATGGCTACACCTTC. The encoded protein is CASSERGRDYGYTF.

This clonotype was picked up many times. The rearrangement uses TRBV6-1 and TRBJ1-1; D possibly corresponds to TRBD1 (6 bases). This CDR3 has 13 amino acids. Germline lookup yields CDR1 MNHNS and CDR2 SASEGT. V lost 10 bases and J lost 1, with 13 bases in between. CDR3 sequence reads: CAIQGKGNTEAFF. CDR3 nucleotides: TGTGCCATCCAGGGGAAGGGGAACACTGAAGCTTTCTTT.

This clonotype was seen repeatedly, ten times or more. This chain joins TRBV5-1 and TRBJ1-1; D gene unclear. The CDR3 sequence is 13 residues long. Per the germline V gene, CDR1 is SGHRS and CDR2 is YFSETQ. The V gene lost 4 bases and the J gene lost 1 base, with 8 bases spanning the gap. The chain's CDR3 is CASSTAGNTEAFF. CDR3 nucleotides: TGCGCCAGCAGCACCGCGGGGAACACTGAAGCTTTCTTT.

The V and J genes are TRBV6-2 or TRBV6-3 and TRBJ2-2; D not resolved. Germline V gene lookup returns CDR1 MNHEY and CDR2 SVGEGT. This CDR3 contains 12 residues. Trimming stripped 8 bases from V and 5 bases from J, with 9 bases between. CDR3 protein: CASRPMTGELFF. The CDR3 coding sequence is TGTGCCAGCCGACCGATGACCGGGGAGCTGTTTTTT.

The chain recombines TRBV5-1 with TRBJ2-7; D may be TRBD2 (6 bases). The CDR3 sequence is 15 residues long. Trimming pared 0 bases from V and 5 bases from J, leaving 15 bases between. Germline lookup yields CDR1 SGHRS and CDR2 YFSETQ. The CDR3 nucleotides are TGCGCCAGCAGCTTGGTGGCGGGGAGTTCTGACGAGCAGTACTTC. It codes for CASSLVAGSSDEQYF.

This clonotype was counted at least ten times. The chain uses TRBV20-1 and TRBJ1-6, with no clear D. V lost 0 bases, J lost 9 bases, and 6 bases lay in between. The CDR3 has 12 amino acids. The germline gives CDR1 DFQATT, CDR2 SNEGSKA (reference sequence). Written as DNA, the CDR3 is TGCAGTGCTAGAGATGGGAGTTCACCCCTCCACTTT. It codes for CSARDGSSPLHF.

This clonotype was counted ten times or more. In nucleotides, the CDR3 is TGCAGCGTTGGCCAGGGGGGCGTCTATGGCTACACCTTC. It encodes CSVGQGGVYGYTF. V and J are TRBV29-1 and TRBJ1-2, with TRBD1 matching 7 bases. With 4 bases clipped from V and 4 bases from J, the junction kept 6 bases outside the gene matches. Germline V CDR1 and CDR2: SQVTM, ANQGSEA. This CDR3 is built from 13 residues. Drawing the rest from reference TRBV29-1 and TRBJ1-2, the complete variable domain is SAVISQKPSRDICQRGTSLTIQCQVDSQVTMMFWYRQQPGQSLTLIATANQGSEATYESGFVIDKFPISRPNLTFSTLTVSNMSPEDSSIYLCSVGQGGVYGYTFGSGTRLTVV.

Ten or more counts support this clonotype. This sequence joins TRBV28 and TRBJ2-2, with 7 bases matching TRBD1. Per germline, CDR1 MDHEN and CDR2 SYDVKM. The CDR3 totals 12 residues. J gave up 9 bases and V 9 bases, and 7 bases lay outside the gene matches. In DNA form, the CDR3 reads TGTGCCAGTACAGGGGTTAGCAGGGAGCTGTTTTTT. The encoded protein is CASTGVSRELFF.

This clonotype was seen repeatedly, ten times or more. This chain links TRBV7-2 with TRBJ2-2, with a weak D call TRBD2 (6 bases). CDR1 and CDR2 (germline): SGHTA, FQGNSA. V lost 5 bases, J lost 1 base, and 11 bases lay in between. The CDR3 is made up of 15 amino acids. The CDR3 spells CASSPWRVNTGELFF. The CDR3 region has the DNA TGTGCCAGCAGCCCCTGGAGGGTGAACACCGGGGAGCTGTTTTTT.

At least ten counts were recorded for this clonotype. V usage is TRBV7-9 and J usage is TRBJ2-5; D is perhaps TRBD1 or TRBD2 (5 bases each). V lost 7 bases, J lost 9 bases, and 18 bases lay in between. This CDR3 is built from 13 residues. Germline V gene sequence: CDR1 SEHNR, CDR2 FQNEAQ (reference sequence). The CDR3 here is CASTWDGGGSQYF. The CDR3 coding sequence is TGTGCCAGCACCTGGGACGGCGGAGGATCCCAGTACTTC.

The genes are TRBV12-3 or TRBV12-4 and TRBJ1-2, with D perhaps matching TRBD1 (6 bases). Trimming stripped 5 bases from V and 5 bases from J, with 24 bases between. The CDR3 runs 17 residues. Written as DNA, the CDR3 is TGTGCCAGCAGTCTATCGGACAGCCAGCGGTATTTGTATGGCTACACCTTC. Amino acids: CASSLSDSQRYLYGYTF.

This chain connects TRBV20-1 to TRBJ2-7; 8 bases map to TRBD2. Germline V gene lookup returns CDR1 DFQATT and CDR2 SNEGSKA (reference sequence). V trimming: 7 bases; J trimming: 6 bases; junction bases outside the gene matches: 8. This CDR3 has 12 residues. In DNA, the CDR3 is TGCAGTGGCCGGGGACTAGTAGGCGAGCAGTACTTC. Its protein is CSGRGLVGEQYF.